This T cell receptor (beta chain) was documented in a study of CD8 T cells in ankylosing spondylitis. This clonotype was counted ten times or more. TCRdb processed the 5' RACE reads anew with MiXCR; each CDR3 protein has one entry. The table records 150,000 to 200,000 distinct CDR3 sequences, 18% of them present only once. With 6 bases removed from V and 4 bases from J, the gap between germline ends came to 19 bases. Looked up from germline, CDR1 is DFQATT and CDR2 is SNEGSKA (reference sequence). The CDR3 length is 15 residues. The receptor's source is a male donor aged 5-30 years with ankylosing spondylitis or in good health (not recorded which). This chain joins TRBV20-1 and TRBJ1-3, with unresolved D. The sample taken for sequencing was blood, either unsorted or a sorted T cell fraction (not recorded which). The CDR3 region is CSAPLYGVRGNTIYF. The DNA for the CDR3 is TGCAGTGCCCCTTTGTATGGGGTCCGGGGAAACACCATATATTTT.